Following are 32 T cell receptor beta chains from one sample sequenced in a study of shared clonotypes between healthy human individuals. Cells designated naive CD8 were CD45RO-negative and were positively selected for CCR7, with terminally differentiated effector memory CD45RA+ cells excluded. Using immunoSEQ multiplex PCR, the repertoire was profiled, and TCRdb retains in-frame clones only, with some absent. The table includes about 2 million clones, over 85% detected once. The sequenced sample was naive CD8+ T cells sorted from blood. These receptors were obtained from a man younger than 30 in good health.

The chain joins TRBV15 to TRBJ2-2; no firm D call. Germline lookup yields CDR1 LNHNV and CDR2 YYDKDF (reference sequence). With 4 bases removed from V and 3 bases from J, the gap between germline ends came to 6 bases. The CDR3 extends over 13 amino acids. CDR3 region: CATSKWDTGELFF. The CDR3 nucleotides are TGTGCCACCAGCAAATGGGACACCGGGGAGCTGTTTTTT.

In regard to this clone: This CDR3 is also generated by other DNA sequences in the sample. This sequence joins TRBV19 and TRBJ1-5; a possible D gene is TRBD1 (5 bases). This CDR3 is built from 14 residues. The V end was cut by 3 bases, the J end by 5 bases, with 11 bases between. Germline lookup yields CDR1 LNHDA and CDR2 SQIVND (reference sequence). CDR3 nucleotides: TGTGCCAGTAGTATTCGCGACAGATATCAGCCCCAGCATTTT. This codes for CASSIRDRYQPQHF.

The rearrangement uses TRBV4-1 and TRBJ1-2, with a possible D match to TRBD1 (6 bases). The V end lost 3 bases, the J end lost 6 bases, and 17 bases lay between the germline ends. The CDR3 spans 15 residues. CDR1 is MGHRA and CDR2 is YSYEKL in the germline V gene. In nucleotides, the CDR3 is TGCGCCAGCAGCCACACCCTTTCAGGGGTGGATGGCTACACCTTC. Translation: CASSHTLSGVDGYTF.

The CDR3 spells CASRVLAGGPDTQYF. CDR3 coding DNA: TGTGCCAGCAGAGTACTAGCGGGGGGGCCGGATACGCAGTATTTT. The chain carries TRBV6-1 and TRBJ2-3; 13 bases agree with TRBD2. The CDR3 extends over 15 amino acids. With V trimmed by 6 bases and J by 6 bases, 6 bases remained unmatched. Per the germline V gene, CDR1 is MNHNS and CDR2 is SASEGT.

The chain has TRBV5-8 and TRBJ2-7; possible D gene TRBD1, 5 bases. Trimming cost V 3 bases and J 1 base, with 8 bases left between them. CDR3 length: 13 amino acids. Germline assignment: CDR1 SGHTS and CDR2 YDEGEE. The CDR3 region is CASSSQESYEQYF. In DNA form, the CDR3 reads TGTGCCAGCAGCTCACAGGAATCCTACGAGCAGTACTTC. Full variable domain (rest looked up from reference TRBV5-8 and TRBJ2-7): EAGVTQSPTHLIKTRGQQATLRCSPISGHTSVYWYQQALGLGLQFLLWYDEGEERNRGNFPPRFSGRQFPNYSSELNVNALELEDSALYLCASSSQESYEQYFGPGTRLTVT.

DNA for the CDR3: TGTGCCAGCAGCTCTAATTTACTAAGCTCCTACAATGAGCAGTTCTTC. Amino acids: CASSSNLLSSYNEQFF. The V call is TRBV7-9, the J call TRBJ2-1; D gene ambiguous. CDR1 is SEHNR, CDR2 FQNEAQ, per germline (reference sequence). The CDR3 has 16 residues. The V end was cut by 4 bases, the J end by 0 bases, with 13 bases between. Full variable domain (remainder filled in from reference TRBV7-9 and TRBJ2-1): DTGVSQNPRHKITKRGQNVTFRCDPISEHNRLYWYRQTLGQGPEFLTYFQNEAQLEKSRLLSDRFSAERPKGSFSTLEIQRTEQGDSAMYLCASSSNLLSSYNEQFFGPGTRLTVL.

The V and J genes are TRBV6-6 and TRBJ2-7; the match to TRBD2 covers 11 bases. Trimming at V came to 4 bases and at J to 2 bases, leaving 4 bases not matched to a gene. From germline, CDR1 is MNHNY and CDR2 SVGAGI (reference sequence). CDR3 length: 15 amino acids. This CDR3 reads CASSFTSGGTYEQYF. CDR3 nucleotide sequence: TGTGCCAGCAGTTTTACTAGCGGGGGAACCTACGAGCAGTACTTC.

In its sample, this clone was seen a few times. An end of the junction differs from the germline gene, which may be a read error. The V call is TRBV29-1, the J call TRBJ2-3, with D unclear. CDR1 SQVTM and CDR2 ANQGSEA come from the germline V gene. The CDR3 runs to 14 residues. In DNA form, the CDR3 reads TGCAGCGCTGAAAGTGAGGCTAGCACAGATACGCAGTATTTT. It specifies CSAESEASTDTQYF.

The rearrangement links TRBV6-1 to TRBJ2-5, with 11 nucleotides matching TRBD1. The CDR3 is 16 amino acids. V lost 2 bases to trimming and J lost 2 bases; unmatched junction nucleotides: 4. Germline V CDR1 and CDR2: MNHNS, SASEGT. The CDR3 coding sequence is TGTGCCAGCAGTGAATGGACAGGGGGCGGTCAAGAGACCCAGTACTTC. Its translation is CASSEWTGGGQETQYF.

The chain recombines TRBV30 with TRBJ2-5; 7 positions match TRBD1. The V gene end was trimmed by 5 bases and the J gene end by 4 bases; junction bases not matched to a gene: 4. Germline lookup yields CDR1 GTSNPN and CDR2 SVGIG (reference sequence). The CDR3 length is 12 residues. In DNA, the CDR3 is TGTGCCTGGGGAGCAGGGGGAGAGACCCAGTACTTC. Protein product: CAWGAGGETQYF.

The J gene is TRBJ2-1, the V gene TRBV19, with D maybe TRBD1 (6 bases). Germline CDR1 reads LNHDA; CDR2 reads SQIVND (reference sequence). This CDR3 spans 15 amino acids. Trimming left V 3 bases short and J 2 bases short, with 11 bases between. CDR3 region: CASSIGAGAYNEQFF. The CDR3 nucleotides read TGTGCCAGTAGTATCGGGGCAGGGGCCTACAATGAGCAGTTCTTC.

As concerns this clone: This sample includes further DNA sequences coding for the same CDR3. The rearrangement links TRBV7-9 to TRBJ2-7, with TRBD1 matching over 7 bases. The CDR3 totals 12 residues. Germline V gives CDR1 SEHNR, CDR2 FQNEAQ (reference sequence). Trimming took 3 bases from V and 5 from J; bases not matched to a gene: 1. In DNA, the CDR3 is TGTGCCAGCAGCTTGACAGGGAACGAGCAGTACTTC. Its protein product is CASSLTGNEQYF.

The V gene is TRBV13, the J gene TRBJ2-5; D gene unclear. The germline V gene has CDR1 PRHDT and CDR2 FYEKMQ (reference sequence). Trimming removed 5 bases at V and 3 bases at J, with 10 bases between. The CDR3 is 13 amino acids. CDR3 residues: CASSLTPEETQYF. CDR3 sequence (DNA): TGTGCCAGCAGCCTCACCCCGGAAGAGACCCAGTACTTC.

This clone was counted once. The chain links TRBV25-1 to TRBJ1-1; D ambiguous. The length of the CDR3 is 11 residues. From germline, CDR1 is MGHDK and CDR2 SYGVNS. V was pared by 4 bases and J by 7 bases, with 7 bases between. The CDR3 DNA is TGTGCCAGCAGTGTGGGGTATGAAGCTTTCTTT. This translates into CASSVGYEAFF. The variable domain in full, with the rest retrieved from reference TRBV25-1 and TRBJ1-1, is EADIYQTPRYLVIGTGKKITLECSQTMGHDKMYWYQQDPGMELHLIHYSYGVNSTEKGDLSSESTVSRIRTEHFPLTLESARPSHTSQYLCASSVGYEAFFGQGTRLTVV.

A note on this clone: Within the sample, other DNA sequences also encode this same CDR3. The chain is built from TRBV6-1 and TRBJ2-3, with D unresolved. There are 13 residues in the CDR3. Trimming left V 3 bases short and J 2 bases short, with 6 bases between. Germline lookup yields CDR1 MNHNS and CDR2 SASEGT. CDR3 sequence reads: CASSDFDTDTQYF. The CDR3 nucleotides read TGTGCCAGCAGTGACTTCGACACAGATACGCAGTATTTT.

The chain is built from TRBV6-5 and TRBJ2-5, with 8 bases lining up with TRBD2. The germline V gene encodes CDR1 MNHEY and CDR2 SVGAGI. V trimming: 0 bases; J trimming: 5 bases; junction bases outside the gene matches: 8. This CDR3 has 16 amino acids. CDR3 bases: TGTGCCAGCAGTTACTCGTCGGGAGGGTTTCGGGAGACCCAGTACTTC. Translation: CASSYSSGGFRETQYF.

V usage is TRBV11-2 and J usage is TRBJ2-5, with TRBD1 identical over 7 bases. Germline V gives CDR1 SGHAT, CDR2 FQNNGV. This CDR3 spans 14 amino acids. J gave up 8 bases and V 0 bases, and 6 bases lay outside the gene matches. This chain's CDR3 is CASSLETGTDTQYF. Written as DNA, the CDR3 is TGTGCCAGCAGCTTAGAAACCGGGACAGATACCCAGTACTTC.

The genes are TRBV5-1 and TRBJ2-7; D possibly matches TRBD1 or TRBD2 (5 bases each). The CDR3 consists of 13 residues. Trimming stripped 0 bases from V and 5 bases from J, with 9 bases between. Germline V gene sequence: CDR1 SGHRS, CDR2 YFSETQ. For the CDR3, the DNA is TGCGCCAGCAGCTTGGGGGGGTTCGACGAGCAGTACTTC. Translated: CASSLGGFDEQYF.

The V and J genes are TRBV7-9 and TRBJ2-7; no definite D call. V was shortened by 5 bases and J by 3 bases, with 20 bases between the two germline ends. Germline CDR1 is SEHNR and CDR2 is FQNEAQ (reference sequence). The CDR3 has 16 amino acids. The DNA of the CDR3 is TGTGCCAGCAGCCCTCCGTTAGCCGACCCCCACTACGAGCAGTACTTC. This codes for CASSPPLADPHYEQYF. Using reference TRBV7-9 and TRBJ2-7 for the parts outside the CDR3, the full variable domain is DTGVSQNPRHKITKRGQNVTFRCDPISEHNRLYWYRQTLGQGPEFLTYFQNEAQLEKSRLLSDRFSAERPKGSFSTLEIQRTEQGDSAMYLCASSPPLADPHYEQYFGPGTRLTVT.

This clone occurred once. The chain has TRBV4-3 and TRBJ2-7; 8 bases are a match to TRBD2. The V gene end was trimmed by 4 bases and the J gene end by 1 base; junction bases not matched to a gene: 12. The CDR3 is 17 amino acids. The germline V gene has CDR1 LGHNA and CDR2 YSLEER. Here the CDR3 reads CASSPTWGREVSYEQYF. The CDR3 nucleotides are TGCGCCAGCAGCCCGACTTGGGGGCGGGAGGTTTCCTACGAGCAGTACTTC.

The chain employs TRBV21-1 and TRBJ2-7. TRBV21-1 is termed a pseudogene. The CDR3 sequence is 14 residues long. The CDR3 is CASLADRKTYEQYF. The CDR3 nucleotides are TGTGCCAGCCTCGCCGATCGCAAGACCTACGAGCAGTACTTC.

In regard to this clone: This same CDR3 is encoded by further DNA sequences in the sample. The chain joins TRBV4-3 to TRBJ2-1; no firm D call. The CDR3 totals 16 residues. V was clipped by 0 bases and J by 0 bases, with 9 bases between them. Germline V CDR1 and CDR2: LGHNA, YSLEER. This CDR3 is CASSQDGGSSYNEQFF. The DNA of the CDR3 is TGCGCCAGCAGCCAAGATGGTGGTAGCTCCTACAATGAGCAGTTCTTC.

The CDR3: CASSLPGTGYTF. CDR3 DNA sequence: TGTGCCAGCAGTTTACCGGGGACGGGCTACACCTTC. V usage is TRBV6-5 and J usage is TRBJ1-2, with D maybe TRBD1 (5 bases). Trimming removed 4 bases at V and 8 bases at J, with 11 bases between. Germline V gene sequence: CDR1 MNHEY, CDR2 SVGAGI. The CDR3 totals 12 residues.

With respect to this clone: This sequence may be a read error, since a much larger clone differs from it by one base. This chain connects TRBV5-6 to TRBJ2-7, with TRBD1 identical over 9 bases. The V segment lost 3 bases and the J segment 2 bases; nucleotides outside the gene matches: 0. The CDR3 is made up of 13 amino acids. Germline-derived CDR1 and CDR2 are SGHDT and YYEEEE. CDR3 bases: TGTGCCAGCAGCTGGACAGGGGCCTACGAGCAGTACTTC. Encoded protein: CASSWTGAYEQYF. The entire variable domain, with the rest obtained from reference TRBV5-6 and TRBJ2-7, is as follows: DAGVTQSPTHLIKTRGQQVTLRCSPKSGHDTVSWYQQALGQGPQFIFQYYEEEERQRGNFPDRFSGHQFPNYSSELNVNALLLGDSALYLCASSWTGAYEQYFGPGTRLTVT.

This clone was recorded once. V usage is TRBV29-1 and J usage is TRBJ2-1; D is perhaps TRBD2 (5 bases). The length of the CDR3 is 11 residues. The V gene lost 5 bases and the J gene lost 7 bases, with 9 bases spanning the gap. CDR1 SQVTM and CDR2 ANQGSEA come from the germline V gene. CDR3 in DNA: TGCAGCGTTATACAGCGGAATGAGCAGTTCTTC. It translates to CSVIQRNEQFF.

This rearrangement joins TRBV7-9 to TRBJ2-5, with D maybe TRBD2 (6 bases). The CDR3 is 14 amino acids. Germline-derived CDR1 and CDR2 are SEHNR and FQNEAQ (reference sequence). V dropped 5 bases and J dropped 4 bases, with 14 bases sitting between them. The CDR3 coding sequence is TGTGCCAGCAGCACCAAGCTGGGGGGAGAGACCCAGTACTTC. Encoded protein: CASSTKLGGETQYF.

The chain has TRBV11-2 and TRBJ2-3, with 8 bases identical to TRBD2. V lost 2 bases, J lost 6 bases, and 7 bases stayed unmatched. Germline V gene sequence: CDR1 SGHAT, CDR2 FQNNGV. The CDR3 runs to 15 residues. The CDR3 is CASSLLGLAGDTQYF. DNA of the CDR3: TGTGCCAGCAGCTTACTCGGACTAGCAGGCGATACGCAGTATTTT.

The V call is TRBV30, the J call TRBJ2-1; 10 nucleotides agree with TRBD2. The CDR3 contains 12 residues. Per germline, CDR1 GTSNPN and CDR2 SVGIG (reference sequence). V was clipped by 5 bases and J by 5 bases; unmatched bases: 0. The DNA of the CDR3 is TGTGCCTGGGGACTAGCGGACAATGAGCAGTTCTTC. Translating it yields CAWGLADNEQFF.

This chain joins TRBV27 and TRBJ2-7; D gene unclear. CDR3 size: 16 residues. V lost 2 bases, J lost 2 bases, and 16 bases lay in between. CDR1 and CDR2 from the germline V gene are MNHEY and SMNVEV (reference sequence). The CDR3 nucleotides are TGTGCCAGCAGTTTAAAGGCGGCACACCCTCCCTACGAGCAGTACTTC. Its protein product is CASSLKAAHPPYEQYF.

CDR3 sequence (DNA): TGTGCCAGCAGTTCGGGACCCGGGGTTACAGATACGCAGTATTTT. This translates into CASSSGPGVTDTQYF. V usage is TRBV6-5 and J usage is TRBJ2-3; D tentatively fits TRBD1 or TRBD2 (5 bases each). The CDR3 totals 15 residues. The germline V gene has CDR1 MNHEY and CDR2 SVGAGI. V was shortened by 4 bases and J by 3 bases, with 14 bases between the two germline ends.

The V call is TRBV27, the J call TRBJ2-3; 9 positions agree with TRBD2. This CDR3 comprises 13 residues. Per germline, CDR1 MNHEY and CDR2 SMNVEV (reference sequence). The ends lost 6 bases at V and 4 bases at J; junction bases unmatched: 2. CDR3: CASRGLAADTQYF. The CDR3 DNA is TGTGCCAGCAGGGGACTAGCTGCAGATACGCAGTATTTT.

The V call is TRBV6-1, the J call TRBJ1-1, with D unclear. CDR1 and CDR2 (germline): MNHNS, SASEGT. V lost 2 bases and J lost 6, with 7 bases in between. The CDR3 length is 12 residues. CDR3 sequence: CASSELGAEAFF. In nucleotides, the CDR3 is TGTGCCAGCAGTGAACTGGGAGCTGAAGCTTTCTTT.